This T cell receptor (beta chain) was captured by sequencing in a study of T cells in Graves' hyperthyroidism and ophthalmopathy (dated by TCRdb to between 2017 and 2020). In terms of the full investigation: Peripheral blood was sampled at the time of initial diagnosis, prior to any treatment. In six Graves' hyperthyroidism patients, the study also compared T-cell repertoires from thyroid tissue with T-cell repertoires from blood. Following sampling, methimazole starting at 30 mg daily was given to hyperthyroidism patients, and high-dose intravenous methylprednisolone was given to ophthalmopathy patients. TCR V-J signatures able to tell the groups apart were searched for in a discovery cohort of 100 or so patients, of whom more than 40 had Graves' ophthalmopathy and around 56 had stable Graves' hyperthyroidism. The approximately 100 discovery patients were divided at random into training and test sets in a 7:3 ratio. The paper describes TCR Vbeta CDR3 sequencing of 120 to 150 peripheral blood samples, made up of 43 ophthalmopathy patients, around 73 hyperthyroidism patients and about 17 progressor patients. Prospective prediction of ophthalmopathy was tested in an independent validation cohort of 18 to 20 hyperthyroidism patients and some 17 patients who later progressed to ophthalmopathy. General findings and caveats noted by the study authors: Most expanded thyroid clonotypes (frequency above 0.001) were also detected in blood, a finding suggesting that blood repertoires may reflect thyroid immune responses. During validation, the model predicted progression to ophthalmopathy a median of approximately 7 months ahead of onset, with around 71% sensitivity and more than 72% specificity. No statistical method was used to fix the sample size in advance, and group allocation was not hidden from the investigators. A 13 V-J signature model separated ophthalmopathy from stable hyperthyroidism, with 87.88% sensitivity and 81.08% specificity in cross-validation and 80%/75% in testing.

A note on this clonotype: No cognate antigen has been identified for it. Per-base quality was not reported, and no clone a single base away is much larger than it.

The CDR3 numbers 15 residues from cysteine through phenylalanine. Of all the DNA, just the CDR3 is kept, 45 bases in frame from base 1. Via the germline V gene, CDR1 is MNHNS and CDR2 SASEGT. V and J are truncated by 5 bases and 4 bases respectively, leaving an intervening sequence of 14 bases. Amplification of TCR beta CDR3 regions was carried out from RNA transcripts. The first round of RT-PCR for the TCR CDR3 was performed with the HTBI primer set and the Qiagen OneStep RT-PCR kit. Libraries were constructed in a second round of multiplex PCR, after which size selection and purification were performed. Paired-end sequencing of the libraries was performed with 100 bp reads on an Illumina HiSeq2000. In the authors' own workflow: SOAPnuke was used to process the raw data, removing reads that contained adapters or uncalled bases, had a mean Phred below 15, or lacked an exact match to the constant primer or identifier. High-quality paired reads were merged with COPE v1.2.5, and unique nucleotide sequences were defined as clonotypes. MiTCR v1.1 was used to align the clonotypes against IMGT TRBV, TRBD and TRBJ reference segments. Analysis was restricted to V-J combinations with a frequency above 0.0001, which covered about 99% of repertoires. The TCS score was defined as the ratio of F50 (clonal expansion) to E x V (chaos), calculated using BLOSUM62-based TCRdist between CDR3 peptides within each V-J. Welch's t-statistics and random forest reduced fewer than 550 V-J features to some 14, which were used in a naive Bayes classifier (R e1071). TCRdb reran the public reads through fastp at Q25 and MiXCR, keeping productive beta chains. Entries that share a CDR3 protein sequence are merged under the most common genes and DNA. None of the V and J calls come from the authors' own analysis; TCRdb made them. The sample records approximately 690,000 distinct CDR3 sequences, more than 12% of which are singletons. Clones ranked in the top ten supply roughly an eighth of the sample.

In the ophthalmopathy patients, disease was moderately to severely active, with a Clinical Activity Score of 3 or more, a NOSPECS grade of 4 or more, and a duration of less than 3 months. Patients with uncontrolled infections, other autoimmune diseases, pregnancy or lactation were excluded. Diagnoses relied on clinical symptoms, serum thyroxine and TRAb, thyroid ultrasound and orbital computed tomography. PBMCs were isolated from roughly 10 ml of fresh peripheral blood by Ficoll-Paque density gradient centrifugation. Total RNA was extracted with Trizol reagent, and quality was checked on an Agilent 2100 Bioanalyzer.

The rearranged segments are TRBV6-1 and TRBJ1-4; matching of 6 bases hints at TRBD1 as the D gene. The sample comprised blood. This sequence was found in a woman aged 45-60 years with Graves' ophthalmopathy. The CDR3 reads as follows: CASSHRTAHNEKLFF. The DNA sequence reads TGTGCCAGCAGTCACCGGACAGCCCATAATGAAAAACTGTTTTTT.